This TCR beta chain was documented in a study of blood T cells in healthy people across ages. The second PCR ran about 6 to 12 cycles with a sample-barcoded 5' primer and J-beta primers. TCRdb re-derived calls from the 5' RACE reads in MiXCR, one entry per CDR3 protein. The data contain about 1.6 million distinct CDR3 sequences, almost 35% of them seen just once; the ten biggest clones take up approximately 10%. V lost 7 bases, J lost 4 bases, and 5 bases stayed unmatched. The CDR3 is 13 residues long. Germline V lookup: CDR1 SEHNR, CDR2 FQNEAQ (reference sequence). The chain links TRBV7-9 to TRBJ1-1; the match to TRBD1 covers 8 bases. This clonotype was obtained from a woman in her twenties or thirties in good health. Sequencing was performed on blood. CDR3 sequence reads: CASTGGRFTEAFF. CDR3 bases: TGTGCCAGCACAGGGGGCAGGTTCACTGAAGCTTTCTTT. The full variable domain, in which reference TRBV7-9 and TRBJ1-1 provide the parts outside the CDR3, is DTGVSQNPRHKITKRGQNVTFRCDPISEHNRLYWYRQTLGQGPEFLTYFQNEAQLEKSRLLSDRFSAERPKGSFSTLEIQRTEQGDSAMYLCASTGGRFTEAFFGQGTRLTVV.